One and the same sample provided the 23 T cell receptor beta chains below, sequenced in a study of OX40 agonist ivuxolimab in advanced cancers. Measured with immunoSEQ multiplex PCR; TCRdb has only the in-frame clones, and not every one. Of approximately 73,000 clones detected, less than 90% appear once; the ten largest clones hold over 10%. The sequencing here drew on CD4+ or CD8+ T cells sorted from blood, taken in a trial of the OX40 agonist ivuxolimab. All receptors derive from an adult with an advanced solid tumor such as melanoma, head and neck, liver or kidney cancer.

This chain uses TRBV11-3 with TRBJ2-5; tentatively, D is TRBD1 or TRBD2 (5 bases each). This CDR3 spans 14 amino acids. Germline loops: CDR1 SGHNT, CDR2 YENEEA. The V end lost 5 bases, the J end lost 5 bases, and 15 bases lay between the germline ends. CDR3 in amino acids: CASSPTGTPETQYF. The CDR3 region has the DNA TGTGCCAGCAGCCCAACCGGGACCCCGGAGACCCAGTACTTC.

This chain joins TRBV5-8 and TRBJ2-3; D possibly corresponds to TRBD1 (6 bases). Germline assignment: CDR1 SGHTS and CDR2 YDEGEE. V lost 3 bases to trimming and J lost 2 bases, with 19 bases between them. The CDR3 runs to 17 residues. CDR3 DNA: TGTGCCAGCAGCTCCCTTTCGCAGGGGCCCTACACAGATACGCAGTATTTT. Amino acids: CASSSLSQGPYTDTQYF.

In nucleotides, the CDR3 is TGTGCCAGCAGCTTGGTGGCTCCCAGCGGCGATGGCTACACCTTC. This codes for CASSLVAPSGDGYTF. The chain recombines TRBV5-4 with TRBJ1-2; D gene unclear. V lost 0 bases and J lost 6, with 15 bases in between. In germline, CDR1 is SGHNT, CDR2 YYREEE (reference sequence). The CDR3 length is 15 residues.

The CDR3 here is CATSSLSRRGYTF. The CDR3 bases are TGTGCCACCAGCAGTCTCAGTCGAAGAGGCTACACCTTC. The chain uses TRBV15 and TRBJ1-2; unclear D gene. CDR1 is LNHNV and CDR2 is YYDKDF in the germline V gene (reference sequence). Trimming pared 3 bases from V and 8 bases from J, leaving 13 bases between. The CDR3 runs 13 residues.

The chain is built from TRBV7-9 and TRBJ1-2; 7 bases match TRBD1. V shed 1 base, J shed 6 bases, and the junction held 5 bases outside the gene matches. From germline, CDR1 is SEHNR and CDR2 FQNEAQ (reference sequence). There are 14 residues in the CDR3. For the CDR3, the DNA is TGTGCCAGCAGCTTAGTTGAGGGACAGAATGGCTACACCTTC. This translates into CASSLVEGQNGYTF.

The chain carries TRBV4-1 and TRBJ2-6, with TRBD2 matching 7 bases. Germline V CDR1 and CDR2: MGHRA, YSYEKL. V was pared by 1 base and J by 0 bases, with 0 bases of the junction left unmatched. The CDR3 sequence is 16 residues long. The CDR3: CASSQGTSSGANVLTF. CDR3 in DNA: TGCGCCAGCAGCCAAGGGACTAGCTCTGGGGCCAACGTCCTGACTTTC.

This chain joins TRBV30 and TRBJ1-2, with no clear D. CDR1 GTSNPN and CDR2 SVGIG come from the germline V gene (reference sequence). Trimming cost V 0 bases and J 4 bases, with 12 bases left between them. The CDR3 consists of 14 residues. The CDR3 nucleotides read TGTGCCTGGAGTGTTGGTCGGGGAGGCTATGGCTACACCTTC. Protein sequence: CAWSVGRGGYGYTF.

The CDR3 protein is CASSLLGALLGGYTF. The CDR3 DNA reads as TGTGCCAGCAGCTTACTGGGGGCGCTTTTGGGGGGCTACACCTTC. The chain combines TRBV13 with TRBJ1-2; D possibly corresponds to TRBD1 (6 bases). Germline CDR1 is PRHDT and CDR2 is FYEKMQ (reference sequence). This CDR3 has 15 residues. The V end lost 2 bases, the J end lost 8 bases, and 18 bases lay between the germline ends.

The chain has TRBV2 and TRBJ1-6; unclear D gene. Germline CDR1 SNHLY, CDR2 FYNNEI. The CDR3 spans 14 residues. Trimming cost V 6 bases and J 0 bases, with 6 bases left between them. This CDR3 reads CASSGDSYNSPLHF. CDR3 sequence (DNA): TGTGCCAGCAGCGGCGACTCCTATAATTCACCCCTCCACTTT.

The CDR3 nucleotides read TGTGCCAGCAGCGGGGGACTAGCGGAAACCTACGAGCAGTACTTC. Translation: CASSGGLAETYEQYF. The V and J genes are TRBV9 and TRBJ2-5, with TRBD2 matching over 11 bases. The J call may be incorrect, as the DNA end agrees better with TRBJ2-7. Looked up from germline, CDR1 is SGDLS and CDR2 is YYNGEE. This CDR3 contains 15 residues.

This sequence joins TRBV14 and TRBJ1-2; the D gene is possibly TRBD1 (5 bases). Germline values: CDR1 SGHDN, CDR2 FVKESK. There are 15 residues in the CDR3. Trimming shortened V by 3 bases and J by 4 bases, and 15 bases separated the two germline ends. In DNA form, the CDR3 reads TGTGCCAGCAGCCATGGATTCGGGACGGCCTATGGCTACACCTTC. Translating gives CASSHGFGTAYGYTF.

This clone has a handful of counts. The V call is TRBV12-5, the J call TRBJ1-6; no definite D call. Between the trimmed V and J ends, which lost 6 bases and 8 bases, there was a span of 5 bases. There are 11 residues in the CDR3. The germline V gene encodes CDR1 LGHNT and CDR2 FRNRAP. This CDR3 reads CASGFDSPLHF. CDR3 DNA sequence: TGTGCTAGTGGCTTCGATTCACCCCTCCACTTT.

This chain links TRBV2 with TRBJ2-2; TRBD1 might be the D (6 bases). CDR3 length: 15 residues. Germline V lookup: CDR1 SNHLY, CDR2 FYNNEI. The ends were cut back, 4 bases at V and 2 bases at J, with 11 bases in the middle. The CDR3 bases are TGTGCCAGCAGTGTAGACAGGCCAAACACCGGGGAGCTGTTTTTT. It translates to CASSVDRPNTGELFF.

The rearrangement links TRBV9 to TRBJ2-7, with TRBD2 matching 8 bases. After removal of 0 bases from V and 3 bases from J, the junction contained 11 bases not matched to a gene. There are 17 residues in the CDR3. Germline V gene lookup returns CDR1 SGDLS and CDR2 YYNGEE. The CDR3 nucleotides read TGTGCCAGCAGCGTAGAAGCGATCGGGACTAGAGACTACGAGCAGTACTTC. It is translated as CASSVEAIGTRDYEQYF.

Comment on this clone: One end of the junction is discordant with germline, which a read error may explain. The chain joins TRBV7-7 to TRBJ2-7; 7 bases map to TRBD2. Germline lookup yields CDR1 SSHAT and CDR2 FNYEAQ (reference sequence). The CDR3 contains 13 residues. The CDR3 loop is CASSRGLAYEQYF. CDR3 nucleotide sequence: TGTGCTAGCAGCCGAGGACTAGCCTACGAGCAGTACTTC. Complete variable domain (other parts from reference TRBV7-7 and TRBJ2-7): GAGVSQSPRYKVTKRGQDVTLRCDPISSHATLYWYQQALGQGPEFLTYFNYEAQPDKSGLPSDRFSAERPEGSISTLTIQRTEQRDSAMYRCASSRGLAYEQYFGPGTRLTVT.

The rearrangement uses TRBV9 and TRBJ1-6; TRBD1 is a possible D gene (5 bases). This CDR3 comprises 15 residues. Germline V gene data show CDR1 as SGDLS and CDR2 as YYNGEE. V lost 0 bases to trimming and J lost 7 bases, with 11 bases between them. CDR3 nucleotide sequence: TGTGCCAGCAGCGTAGAGGGACGGCCGAATTCACCCCTCCACTTT. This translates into CASSVEGRPNSPLHF.

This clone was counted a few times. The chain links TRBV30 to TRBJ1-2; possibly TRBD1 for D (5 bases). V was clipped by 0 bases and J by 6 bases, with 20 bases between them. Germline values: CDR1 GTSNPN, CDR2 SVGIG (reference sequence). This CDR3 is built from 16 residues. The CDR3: CAWSVAPQVPLHGYTF. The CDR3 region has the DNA TGTGCCTGGAGTGTAGCCCCACAGGTCCCCCTTCATGGCTACACCTTC.

The CDR3 DNA sequence: TGTGCCAGCAGTTACCTGGATGGGGCAGGGGATCAGCCCCAGCATTTT. This sequence encodes CASSYLDGAGDQPQHF. The V and J genes are TRBV6-6 and TRBJ1-5, with a tentative D call TRBD1 (6 bases). The CDR3 is 16 amino acids. The ends were cut back, 2 bases at V and 5 bases at J, with 16 bases in the middle. In germline, CDR1 is MNHNY, CDR2 SVGAGI (reference sequence).

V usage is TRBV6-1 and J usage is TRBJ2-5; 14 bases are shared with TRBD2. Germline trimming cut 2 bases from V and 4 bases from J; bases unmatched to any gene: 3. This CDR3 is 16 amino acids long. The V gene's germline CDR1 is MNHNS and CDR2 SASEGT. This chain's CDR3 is CASSESGLAGGETQYF. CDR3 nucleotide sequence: TGTGCCAGCAGTGAATCCGGACTAGCGGGAGGAGAGACCCAGTACTTC.

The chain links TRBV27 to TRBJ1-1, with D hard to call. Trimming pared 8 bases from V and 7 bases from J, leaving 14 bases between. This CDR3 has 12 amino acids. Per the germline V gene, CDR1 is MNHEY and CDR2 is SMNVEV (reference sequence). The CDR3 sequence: CASGVTGGEAFF. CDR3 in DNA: TGTGCCAGCGGAGTAACCGGAGGTGAAGCTTTCTTT.

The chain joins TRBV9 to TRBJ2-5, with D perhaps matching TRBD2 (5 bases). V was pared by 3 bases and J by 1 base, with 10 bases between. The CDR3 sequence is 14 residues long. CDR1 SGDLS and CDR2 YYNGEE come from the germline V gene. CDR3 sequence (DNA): TGTGCCAGCAGCGGTGGAGGATTCCAAGAGACCCAGTACTTC. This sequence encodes CASSGGGFQETQYF.

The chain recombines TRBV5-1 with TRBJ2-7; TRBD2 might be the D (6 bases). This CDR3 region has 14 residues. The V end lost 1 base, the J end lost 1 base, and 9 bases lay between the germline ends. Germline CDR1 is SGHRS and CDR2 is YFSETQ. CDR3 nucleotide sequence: TGCGCCAGCAGCTTGACCGGGACTTCCTACGAGCAGTACTTC. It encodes CASSLTGTSYEQYF.

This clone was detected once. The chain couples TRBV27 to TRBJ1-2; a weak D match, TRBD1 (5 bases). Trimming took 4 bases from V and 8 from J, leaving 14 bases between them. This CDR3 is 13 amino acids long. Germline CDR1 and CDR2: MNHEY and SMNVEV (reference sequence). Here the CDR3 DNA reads TGTGCCAGCAGTTCCGGGACTGGCCTGGGCTACACCTTC. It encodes CASSSGTGLGYTF.